This entry lists 19 T cell receptor beta chains sequenced from one sample in a study of T-cell reconstitution after alpha-beta-depleted transplantation in children. Preparation of the TCRbeta library used unique molecular identifiers. TCRdb recomputed calls from the PCR reads with MiXCR, one row per CDR3 protein. This sample yields 300,000 to 400,000 distinct CDR3 sequences, of which about an eighth are seen a single time; around 4% belongs to the top ten. Sequencing used PBMCs, obtained from the stem cell graft. The receptors originated from a human donor who donated a stem cell graft to a child with Fanconi anemia.

This clonotype was detected ten times or more. CDR3 DNA: TGTGCCAGCAGTTACTCGGGGAGCTCCTACGAGCAGTACTTC. The encoded protein is CASSYSGSSYEQYF. The V gene is TRBV6-5, the J gene TRBJ2-7; TRBD2 is a possible D gene (5 bases). Germline CDR1 reads MNHEY; CDR2 reads SVGAGI. The CDR3 totals 14 residues. V lost 0 bases to trimming and J lost 0 bases, with 6 bases between them.

This rearrangement joins TRBV7-8 to TRBJ2-5; D is unclear. From germline, CDR1 is SGHVS and CDR2 FQNEAQ. The CDR3 consists of 11 residues. Trimming pared 5 bases from V and 3 bases from J, leaving 4 bases between. The CDR3 is CASSTKETQYF. DNA for the CDR3: TGTGCCAGCAGCACAAAAGAGACCCAGTACTTC. The whole variable domain, filled in from reference TRBV7-8 and TRBJ2-5, reads GAGVSQSPRYKVAKRGQDVALRCDPISGHVSLFWYQQALGQGPEFLTYFQNEAQLDKSGLPSDRFFAERPEGSVSTLKIQRTQQEDSAVYLCASSTKETQYFGPGTRLLVL.

This clonotype was observed at least ten times. This chain joins TRBV7-9 and TRBJ1-6; a possible D gene is TRBD1 (5 bases). This CDR3 contains 15 residues. CDR1 is SEHNR, CDR2 FQNEAQ, per germline (reference sequence). V lost 9 bases and J lost 0, with 12 bases in between. This chain's CDR3 is CASGEGSSYNSPLHF. In DNA, the CDR3 is TGTGCCAGTGGGGAGGGGAGCTCCTATAATTCACCCCTCCACTTT.

There are a few counts of this clonotype. The V gene is TRBV20-1, the J gene TRBJ1-6; D gene uncertain. Trimming removed 5 bases from V and 0 bases from J, with 11 bases in between. The germline gives CDR1 DFQATT, CDR2 SNEGSKA (reference sequence). This CDR3 comprises 15 residues. The CDR3 spells CSALYSLSYNSPLHF. The DNA of the CDR3 is TGCAGTGCTCTTTACAGCCTCTCCTATAATTCACCCCTCCACTTT.

The table lists this clonotype with a few counts. This chain uses TRBV5-1 with TRBJ1-4, with D unclear. The CDR3 runs to 16 residues. Trimming shortened V by 0 bases and J by 6 bases, and 15 bases separated the two germline ends. Germline CDR1 reads SGHRS; CDR2 reads YFSETQ. CDR3 sequence: CASSLGPRVGDEKLFF. CDR3 bases: TGCGCCAGCAGCTTGGGACCGAGGGTCGGAGATGAAAAACTGTTTTTT.

This rearrangement joins TRBV7-2 to TRBJ2-4; TRBD1 or TRBD2 may be the D gene (5 bases each). From germline, CDR1 is SGHTA and CDR2 FQGNSA. The CDR3 totals 15 residues. V was trimmed by 5 bases and J by 6 bases, leaving 17 bases between them. In nucleotides, the CDR3 is TGTGCCAGCAGCCCGACGGGAAGGGGCTCAAACATTCAGTACTTC. Translated, it gives CASSPTGRGSNIQYF.

This clonotype showed up just a few times. The V and J genes are TRBV20-1 and TRBJ1-4; D remains unclear. This CDR3 region has 14 residues. The V end lost 3 bases, the J end lost 0 bases, and 8 bases lay between the germline ends. CDR1 DFQATT and CDR2 SNEGSKA come from the germline V gene (reference sequence). CDR3 in amino acids: CSARRGSTNEKLFF. The DNA for the CDR3 is TGCAGTGCTAGGCGAGGGTCAACTAATGAAAAACTGTTTTTT.

The chain recombines TRBV13 with TRBJ2-4; D call uncertain. Germline V gene lookup returns CDR1 PRHDT and CDR2 FYEKMQ (reference sequence). V was cut by 1 base and J by 3 bases, with 10 bases left in between. The CDR3 spans 15 residues. This chain's CDR3 is CASSLEMSGKNIQYF. The CDR3 bases are TGTGCCAGCAGCTTAGAGATGTCTGGCAAAAACATTCAGTACTTC.

This clonotype came up a few times. The chain joins TRBV19 to TRBJ2-1; 8 positions match TRBD1. In germline, CDR1 is LNHDA, CDR2 SQIVND (reference sequence). This CDR3 comprises 14 residues. V was pared by 4 bases and J by 6 bases, with 5 bases of the junction left unmatched. The CDR3 region has the DNA TGTGCCAGTAGTAAGGACAGGGTTTTCAATGAGCAGTTCTTC. Translating gives CASSKDRVFNEQFF.

This clonotype was seen repeatedly, ten times or more. The V and J genes are TRBV11-2 and TRBJ2-7, with TRBD2 matching over 7 bases. The CDR3 length is 13 residues. J gave up 4 bases and V 1 base, and 1 base lay outside the gene matches. Looked up from germline, CDR1 is SGHAT and CDR2 is FQNNGV. CDR3 amino acids: CASSLGGGYEQYF. In nucleotides, the CDR3 is TGTGCCAGCAGCTTAGGGGGGGGGTACGAGCAGTACTTC.

On this clonotype itself: A much larger clone lies one base from this, so it may be a read error. The chain employs TRBV20-1 and TRBJ1-2; 9 bases match TRBD1. This CDR3 region has 13 residues. The germline gives CDR1 DFQATT, CDR2 SNEGSKA (reference sequence). CDR3 sequence: CCANRGRNYGYTF. The DNA for the CDR3 is TGCTGTGCTAACAGGGGGCGTAACTATGGCTACACCTTC.

This clonotype was seen a handful of times. The J gene is TRBJ1-4, the V gene TRBV7-8; no definite D call. Trimming pared 1 base from V and 11 bases from J, leaving 8 bases between. The length of the CDR3 is 12 residues. CDR1 is SGHVS and CDR2 is FQNEAQ in the germline V gene. CDR3 residues: CASSLGAFKLFF. The CDR3 DNA reads TGTGCCAGCAGCTTAGGGGCCTTCAAACTGTTTTTT.

The chain is built from TRBV27 and TRBJ2-7, with TRBD2 matching over 11 bases. This CDR3 spans 16 amino acids. Germline V CDR1 and CDR2: MNHEY, SMNVEV (reference sequence). The J segment lost 7 bases and the V segment lost 7 bases, leaving 15 bases of the junction unmatched. The chain's CDR3 is CASKLAGGSIQGEQYF. Here the CDR3 DNA reads TGTGCCAGCAAGCTAGCGGGAGGCTCGATCCAGGGGGAGCAGTACTTC.

The chain links TRBV29-1 to TRBJ2-1, with D perhaps TRBD1 (6 bases). V was cut by 0 bases and J by 4 bases, with 10 bases left in between. This CDR3 contains 14 residues. Germline values: CDR1 SQVTM, CDR2 ANQGSEA. The chain's CDR3 is CSVEEGQGYNEQFF. CDR3 sequence (DNA): TGCAGCGTTGAAGAGGGCCAGGGGTACAATGAGCAGTTCTTC.

There are many counts of this clonotype. V gene TRBV10-3 combines with J gene TRBJ2-5; D gene unclear. V dropped 4 bases and J dropped 2 bases, with 11 bases sitting between them. This CDR3 is 14 amino acids long. Germline V gene sequence: CDR1 ENHRY, CDR2 SYGVKD. In DNA, the CDR3 is TGTGCCATCAGTGGAATGACACGTCAAGAGACCCAGTACTTC. Protein product: CAISGMTRQETQYF.

J is TRBJ1-2 and V is TRBV6-1, with D possibly being TRBD1 (5 bases). The CDR3 loop spans 15 amino acids. CDR1 is MNHNS, CDR2 SASEGT, per germline. V was trimmed by 4 bases and J by 8 bases, leaving 20 bases between them. In DNA, the CDR3 is TGTGCCAGCAGTGTCAGTATGGGACGCTCTAGGGGCTACACCTTC. It codes for CASSVSMGRSRGYTF.

This chain links TRBV30 with TRBJ1-5; D is undetermined. Germline CDR1 reads GTSNPN; CDR2 reads SVGIG (reference sequence). The V and J ends lost 1 base and 7 bases respectively, with 11 bases between them. This CDR3 is built from 13 residues. Here the CDR3 DNA reads TGTGCCTGGAGTGGGGGTTTGTACCAGCCCCAGCATTTT. As protein: CAWSGGLYQPQHF.

This clonotype was observed many times. V is TRBV12-3 or TRBV12-4 and J is TRBJ1-5, with 7 nucleotides matching TRBD1. The CDR3 contains 17 residues. The trim removed 3 bases at V and 0 bases at J, leaving 8 bases unmatched. The CDR3 region is CASSLTGWAHSNQPQHF. The CDR3 nucleotides are TGTGCCAGCAGTTTGACAGGGTGGGCCCATAGCAATCAGCCCCAGCATTTT.

The genes are TRBV4-2 and TRBJ2-1; maybe TRBD2 (7 bases). Germline CDR1 and CDR2: LGHNA and YNFKEQ. With 2 bases removed from V and 6 bases from J, the gap between germline ends came to 11 bases. The CDR3 totals 14 residues. The CDR3 here is CASSQLRGANEQFF. In nucleotides, the CDR3 is TGTGCCAGCAGCCAACTCCGGGGGGCCAATGAGCAGTTCTTC.